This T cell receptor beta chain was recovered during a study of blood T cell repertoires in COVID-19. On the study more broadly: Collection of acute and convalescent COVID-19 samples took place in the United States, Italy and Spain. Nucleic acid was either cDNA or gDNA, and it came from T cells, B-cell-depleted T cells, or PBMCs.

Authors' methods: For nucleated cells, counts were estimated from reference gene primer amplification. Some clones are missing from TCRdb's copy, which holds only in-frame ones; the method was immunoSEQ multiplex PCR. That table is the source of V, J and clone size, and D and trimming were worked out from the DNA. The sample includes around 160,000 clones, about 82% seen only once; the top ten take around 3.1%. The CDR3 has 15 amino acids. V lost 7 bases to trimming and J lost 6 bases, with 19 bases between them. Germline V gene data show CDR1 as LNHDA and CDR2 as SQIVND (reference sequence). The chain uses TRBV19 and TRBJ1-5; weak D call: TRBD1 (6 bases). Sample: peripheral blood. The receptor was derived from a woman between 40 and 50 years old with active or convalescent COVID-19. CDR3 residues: CASNYNPGAAQPQHF. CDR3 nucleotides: TGTGCCAGTAACTATAACCCAGGGGCGGCTCAGCCCCAGCATTTT. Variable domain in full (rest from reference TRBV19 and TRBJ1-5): DGGITQSPKYLFRKEGQNVTLSCEQNLNHDAMYWYRQDPGQGLRLIYYSQIVNDFQKGDIAEGYSVSREKKESFPLTVTSAQKNPTAFYLCASNYNPGAAQPQHFGDGTRLSIL.